This entry features one T cell receptor beta chain sequence. Its specificity is not known. Each patient's relapse followed autologous stem cell transplantation, and brentuximab vedotin exposure varied. The V and J ends lost 3 bases and 0 bases, in that order; junction bases with no gene match: 12. The CDR3 spans 18 residues. Germline V gene data show CDR1 as LNHDA and CDR2 as SQIVND (reference sequence). This sample is drawn from a study of PD-1 blockade in classical Hodgkin lymphoma. Findings and caveats of the study: Prior to therapy, complete responders displayed diversity much like that of newly diagnosed patients.

Assay: immunoSEQ multiplex PCR; the TCRdb copy retains only in-frame clones and omits some. The sample records tens of thousands of clones, approximately 94% being singletons. The source is a human donor with classical Hodgkin lymphoma. This material consisted of peripheral blood mononuclear cells (PBMCs), taken at baseline. The chain has TRBV19 and TRBJ2-7; 9 nucleotides line up with TRBD2. DNA of the CDR3: TGTGCCAGTAGTATCCGTGCGGGAGGGCCTACCGACTCCTACGAGCAGTACTTC. Amino acid sequence: CASSIRAGGPTDSYEQYF.